Presented here are 8 T cell receptor beta chains from one specimen sequenced in a study of blood T cell repertoires in COVID-19. Here immunoSEQ multiplex PCR was the method, and the copy in TCRdb shows in-frame clones only, minus some. The data hold approximately 77,000 clones, with 76% observed a single time. The sequenced sample was peripheral blood. The receptor set was obtained from a man between 70 and 80 years old with active or convalescent COVID-19.

The rearrangement uses TRBV11-1 and TRBJ2-7; 9 nucleotides agree with TRBD1. CDR1 SGHAT and CDR2 FQDESV come from the germline V gene (reference sequence). V shed 5 bases and J 6 bases; nucleotides not matched to a gene: 8. The CDR3 loop spans 14 amino acids. In DNA form, the CDR3 reads TGTGCCAGCAGCGGGTACAGGGGGCGGATCGAGCAGTACTTC. It yields the protein CASSGYRGRIEQYF.

The V gene is TRBV7-8, the J gene TRBJ1-4, with 7 bases identical to TRBD1. V shed 5 bases and J 8 bases; nucleotides not matched to a gene: 2. Germline loops: CDR1 SGHVS, CDR2 FQNEAQ. CDR3 length equals 12 residues. The CDR3 loop reads CASSKTGEKLFF. The CDR3, as DNA: TGTGCCAGCAGCAAGACAGGGGAAAAACTGTTTTTT.

This clone was counted once. J is TRBJ2-7 and V is TRBV10-2; D uncertain. This CDR3 is 15 amino acids long. Germline values: CDR1 WSHSY, CDR2 SAAADI. V lost 6 bases to trimming and J lost 3 bases, with 18 bases between them. The CDR3 nucleotides are TGCGCCAGCAGAGTCACCGGATCTCCAGGCTACGAGCAGTACTTC. Amino acid sequence: CASRVTGSPGYEQYF.

The J gene is TRBJ2-7, the V gene TRBV24-1; 12 bases map to TRBD1. CDR1 KGHDR and CDR2 SFDVKD come from the germline V gene. The CDR3 is 14 residues long. J gave up 5 bases and V 10 bases, and 8 bases lay outside the gene matches. CDR3 in DNA: TGTGCCACTGATCCGGGACAGGGGGCCCACGAGCAGTACTTC. Translated, it gives CATDPGQGAHEQYF.

This clone was seen a few times. This sequence joins TRBV6-5 and TRBJ2-4; a possible D gene is TRBD1 (5 bases). V was cut by 6 bases and J by 1 base, with 13 bases left in between. The CDR3 covers 15 residues. Germline CDR1 MNHEY, CDR2 SVGAGI. CDR3 sequence reads: CASSLQTDAKNIQYF. In DNA, the CDR3 is TGTGCCAGCAGCCTTCAGACAGATGCCAAAAACATTCAGTACTTC.

This chain uses TRBV4-1 with TRBJ2-1; 8 bases are a match to TRBD2. The CDR3 extends over 16 amino acids. Trimming took 0 bases from V and 9 from J; bases not matched to a gene: 10. Germline CDR1 reads MGHRA; CDR2 reads YSYEKL. CDR3 bases: TGCGCCAGCAGCCAAGAGGCGGGGGGATTTTTAAGTGAGCAGTTCTTC. This translates into CASSQEAGGFLSEQFF.

This clone was seen only once. V and J are TRBV7-8 and TRBJ2-1, with 7 bases matching TRBD1. CDR1 and CDR2 (germline): SGHVS, FQNEAQ. Trimming cost V 1 base and J 5 bases; bases outside gene matches: 11. The CDR3 runs to 17 residues. CDR3 coding DNA: TGTGCCAGCAGCTTAGGGCGATATGGACAGGCCAACAATGAGCAGTTCTTC. It translates to CASSLGRYGQANNEQFF.

The rearrangement links TRBV11-2 to TRBJ1-1, with D perhaps TRBD1 (6 bases). There are 14 residues in the CDR3. V lost 3 bases, J lost 1 base, and 9 bases lay in between. Per germline, CDR1 SGHAT and CDR2 FQNNGV. The CDR3 DNA reads as TGTGCCAGCAGCTTGGGACAACGGAACACTGAAGCTTTCTTT. Its protein is CASSLGQRNTEAFF.